The next 17 T cell receptor beta chains were all read from a single sample in a study of vaccination and CD4 T cells after COVID-19. Noted treatment: roughly 11-day PBMC culture with coronavirus spike peptide pools or control peptides (ViraFEST assay). Once obtained from cultured CD4+ T cells, the DNA was sequenced using the Oncomine TCR Beta short-read assay. Using its own MiXCR run on the PCR reads, TCRdb lists one record per CDR3 protein. Altogether some 19,000 distinct CDR3 sequences are present, 38% being singletons, with the ten largest covering over 12%. For these TCRs, the target antigens are not known. The source material was cultured CD4+ T cells from blood. These receptors all come from a human donor with COVID-19.

This clonotype was found a few times. The chain combines TRBV20-1 with TRBJ1-5; the match to TRBD1 covers 7 bases. CDR1 and CDR2 (germline): DFQATT, SNEGSKA (reference sequence). The CDR3 sequence is 12 residues long. Trimming took 5 bases from V and 4 from J; bases not matched to a gene: 2. The CDR3 here is CSAWDRNQPQHF. Here the CDR3 DNA reads TGCAGTGCTTGGGACAGAAATCAGCCCCAGCATTTT.

The gene calls are TRBV28 and TRBJ1-4; D not certain. This CDR3 has 14 amino acids. The V end was cut by 6 bases, the J end by 4 bases, with 12 bases between. In germline, CDR1 is MDHEN, CDR2 SYDVKM. Here the CDR3 DNA reads TGTGCCAGCAGGTACCCACAGAGTAATGAAAAACTGTTTTTT. Its protein is CASRYPQSNEKLFF.

The genes are TRBV19 and TRBJ1-5, with a weak D call TRBD1 (6 bases). The ends were cut back, 7 bases at V and 2 bases at J, with 12 bases in the middle. Germline CDR1 and CDR2: LNHDA and SQIVND (reference sequence). The CDR3 totals 14 residues. The CDR3 bases are TGTGCCAGTACCCCGGGGGCTGGCAATCAGCCCCAGCATTTT. This gives the protein CASTPGAGNQPQHF.

This chain connects TRBV20-1 to TRBJ2-1, with D perhaps TRBD1 (5 bases). CDR1 and CDR2 from the germline V gene are DFQATT and SNEGSKA (reference sequence). V lost 5 bases, J lost 2 bases, and 13 bases lay in between. The length of the CDR3 is 14 residues. CDR3 in amino acids: CSADLDTTYNEQFF. As DNA, the CDR3 is TGCAGTGCTGATTTGGACACTACCTACAATGAGCAGTTCTTC.

Only a few counts were recorded for this clonotype. The rearrangement links TRBV27 to TRBJ1-1, with D hard to call. CDR3 length: 13 amino acids. The germline V gene has CDR1 MNHEY and CDR2 SMNVEV (reference sequence). Deletions cut 5 bases from V and 0 bases from J, with 7 bases between. The CDR3 here is CASSKHLNTEAFF. For the CDR3, the DNA is TGTGCCAGCAGTAAACACCTGAACACTGAAGCTTTCTTT.

With regard to this clonotype: Mismatch with germline at one junction end may stem from a read error. This rearrangement joins TRBV20-1 to TRBJ2-7; 8 nucleotides agree with TRBD2. CDR1 is DFQATT, CDR2 SNEGSKA, per germline (reference sequence). This CDR3 comprises 14 residues. In nucleotides, the CDR3 is TGCAGTGCCAGGGCGGGGGGAAACTACTACGAGCAGTACTTT. Its translation is CSARAGGNYYEQYF.

The rearrangement links TRBV6-1 to TRBJ1-3; D possibly corresponds to TRBD1 (5 bases). V lost 6 bases to trimming and J lost 3 bases, with 6 bases between them. This CDR3 contains 12 residues. Germline lookup yields CDR1 MNHNS and CDR2 SASEGT. CDR3: CASRDSGNTIYF. The CDR3 DNA reads TGTGCCAGCAGAGACAGTGGAAACACCATATATTTT.

This sequence joins TRBV30 and TRBJ2-5; the D gene is possibly TRBD1 (6 bases). CDR1 is GTSNPN and CDR2 is SVGIG in the germline V gene (reference sequence). The CDR3 consists of 13 residues. Deletions cut 5 bases from V and 6 bases from J, with 16 bases between. CDR3 nucleotide sequence: TGTGCCTGGGACCGGGACAAAGGAAAGACCCAGTACTTC. It specifies CAWDRDKGKTQYF.

The rearrangement links TRBV7-6 to TRBJ2-3, with D unresolved. Germline CDR1 reads SGHVS; CDR2 reads FNYEAQ. The CDR3 length is 12 residues. Trimming took off 3 bases at V and 4 bases at J, with 5 bases between the two ends. The CDR3 bases are TGTGCCAGCAGCTTGGGCCCAGATACGCAGTATTTT. It translates to CASSLGPDTQYF.

This clonotype was counted only a few times. The genes are TRBV20-1 and TRBJ2-7; 12 positions match TRBD1. In germline, CDR1 is DFQATT, CDR2 SNEGSKA (reference sequence). Trimming cost V 3 bases and J 5 bases; bases outside gene matches: 8. The CDR3 has 15 amino acids. The CDR3 protein is CSASLLGQGANEQYF. The CDR3 DNA follows: TGCAGTGCTAGCCTGCTGGGACAGGGGGCCAACGAGCAGTACTTC.

This sequence joins TRBV28 and TRBJ1-5; D gene uncertain. CDR3 length: 15 amino acids. CDR1 and CDR2 from the germline V gene are MDHEN and SYDVKM. The V end lost 6 bases, the J end lost 4 bases, and 16 bases lay between the germline ends. CDR3 residues: CASSQALGRNQPQHF. Here the CDR3 DNA reads TGTGCCAGCAGCCAAGCCCTGGGTAGGAATCAGCCCCAGCATTTT.

V usage is TRBV4-1 and J usage is TRBJ1-4; D unresolved. Trimming left V 1 base short and J 6 bases short, with 15 bases between. The CDR3 length is 16 residues. The germline CDR1 and CDR2 sequences are MGHRA and YSYEKL. CDR3 residues: CASSQGWAAFDEKLFF. For the CDR3, the DNA is TGCGCCAGCAGCCAAGGTTGGGCGGCCTTCGATGAAAAACTGTTTTTT.

This clonotype showed up just a few times. The gene calls are TRBV20-1 and TRBJ1-6; D might be TRBD1 (6 bases). The CDR3 runs to 16 residues. Deletions cut 3 bases from V and 10 bases from J, with 22 bases between. CDR1 is DFQATT, CDR2 SNEGSKA, per germline (reference sequence). The CDR3 coding sequence is TGCAGTGCTAGGATATCCACAGGGAACGCAGTCTCACCCCTCCACTTT. Protein sequence: CSARISTGNAVSPLHF.

V gene TRBV2 combines with J gene TRBJ2-5; a possible D gene is TRBD2 (6 bases). Germline CDR1 SNHLY, CDR2 FYNNEI. The V end lost 6 bases, the J end lost 4 bases, and 12 bases lay between the germline ends. The CDR3 extends over 13 amino acids. The CDR3 loop reads CASRAGPGETQYF. CDR3 in DNA: TGTGCCAGCAGGGCGGGGCCGGGAGAGACCCAGTACTTC. The whole variable domain, remainder taken from reference TRBV2 and TRBJ2-5, is EPEVTQTPSHQVTQMGQEVILRCVPISNHLYFYWYRQILGQKVEFLVSFYNNEISEKSEIFDDQFSVERPDGSNFTLKIRSTKLEDSAMYFCASRAGPGETQYFGPGTRLLVL.

The rearrangement links TRBV4-1 to TRBJ1-4, with D maybe TRBD1 (6 bases). This CDR3 has 13 residues. Germline V CDR1 and CDR2: MGHRA, YSYEKL. CDR3 sequence reads: CASTGIRGEKLFF. The CDR3, as DNA: TGCGCAAGTACAGGGATACGGGGTGAAAAACTGTTTTTT.

The CDR3 reads CASSLVATYEQYF. Here the CDR3 DNA reads TGTGCCAGCAGCTTAGTAGCTACCTACGAGCAGTACTTC. The chain combines TRBV7-9 with TRBJ2-7; no clear D gene. The ends were cut back, 1 base at V and 2 bases at J, with 6 bases in the middle. The CDR3 totals 13 residues. CDR1 and CDR2 (germline): SEHNR, FQNEAQ (reference sequence).

The chain couples TRBV27 to TRBJ2-6; D remains ambiguous. The CDR3 contains 13 residues. Trimming cost V 6 bases and J 0 bases, with 3 bases left between them. CDR1 and CDR2 from the germline V gene are MNHEY and SMNVEV (reference sequence). CDR3 sequence reads: CASRASGANVLTF. The CDR3 region has the DNA TGTGCCAGCAGGGCCTCTGGGGCCAACGTCCTGACTTTC.